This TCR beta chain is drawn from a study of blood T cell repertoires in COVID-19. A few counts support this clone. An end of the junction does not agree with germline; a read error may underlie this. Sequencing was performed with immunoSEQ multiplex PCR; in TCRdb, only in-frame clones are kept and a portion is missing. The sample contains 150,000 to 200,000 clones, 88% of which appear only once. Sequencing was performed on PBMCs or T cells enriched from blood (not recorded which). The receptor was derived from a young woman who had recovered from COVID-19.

The CDR3 protein is CASRETRGRNNSPLHF. Written as DNA, the CDR3 is TGCGCCTCCCGAGAGACCAGGGGCAGAAATAATTCACCCCTCCACTTT. The chain couples TRBV19 to TRBJ1-6, with D tentatively TRBD1 (6 bases). The germline CDR1 and CDR2 sequences are LNHDA and SQIVND (reference sequence). The CDR3 consists of 16 residues.